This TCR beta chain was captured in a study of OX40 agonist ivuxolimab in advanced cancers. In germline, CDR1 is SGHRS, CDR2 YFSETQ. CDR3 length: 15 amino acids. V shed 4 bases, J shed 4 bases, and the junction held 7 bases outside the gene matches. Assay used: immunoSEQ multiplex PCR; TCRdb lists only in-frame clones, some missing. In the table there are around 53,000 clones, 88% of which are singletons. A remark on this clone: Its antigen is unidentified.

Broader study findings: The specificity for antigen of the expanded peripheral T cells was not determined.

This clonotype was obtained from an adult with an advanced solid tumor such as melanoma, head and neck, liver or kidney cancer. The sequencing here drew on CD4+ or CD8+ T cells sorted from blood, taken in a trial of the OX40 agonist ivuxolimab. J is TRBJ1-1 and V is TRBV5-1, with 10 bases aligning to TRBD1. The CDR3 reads CASSRSDRGITEAFF. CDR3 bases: TGCGCCAGCAGCCGATCGGACAGGGGGATCACTGAAGCTTTCTTT. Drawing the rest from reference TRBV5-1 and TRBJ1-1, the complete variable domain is KAGVTQTPRYLIKTRGQQVTLSCSPISGHRSVSWYQQTPGQGLQFLFEYFSETQRNKGNFPGRFSGRQFSNSRSEMNVSTLELGDSALYLCASSRSDRGITEAFFGQGTRLTVV.